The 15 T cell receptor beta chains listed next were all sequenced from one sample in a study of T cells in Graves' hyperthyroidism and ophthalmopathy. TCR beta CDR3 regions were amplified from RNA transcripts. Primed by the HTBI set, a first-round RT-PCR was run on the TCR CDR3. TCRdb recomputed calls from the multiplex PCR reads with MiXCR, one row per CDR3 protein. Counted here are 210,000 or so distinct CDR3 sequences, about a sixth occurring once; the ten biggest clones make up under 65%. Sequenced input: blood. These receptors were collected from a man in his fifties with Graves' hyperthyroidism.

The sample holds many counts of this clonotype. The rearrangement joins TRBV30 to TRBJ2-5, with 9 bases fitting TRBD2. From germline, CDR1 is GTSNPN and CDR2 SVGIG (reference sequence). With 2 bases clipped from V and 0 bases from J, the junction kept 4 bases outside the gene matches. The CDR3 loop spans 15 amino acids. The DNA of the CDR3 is TGTGCCTGGAGTTTGAGCGGGAGGTACCAAGAGACCCAGTACTTC. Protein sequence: CAWSLSGRYQETQYF.

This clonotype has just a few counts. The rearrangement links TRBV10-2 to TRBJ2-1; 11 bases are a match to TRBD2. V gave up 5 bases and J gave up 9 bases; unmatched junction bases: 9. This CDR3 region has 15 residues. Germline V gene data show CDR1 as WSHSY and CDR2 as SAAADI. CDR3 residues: CASSPLAGGPFEQFF. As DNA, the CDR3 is TGCGCCAGCAGTCCCTTAGCGGGAGGGCCTTTTGAGCAGTTCTTC.

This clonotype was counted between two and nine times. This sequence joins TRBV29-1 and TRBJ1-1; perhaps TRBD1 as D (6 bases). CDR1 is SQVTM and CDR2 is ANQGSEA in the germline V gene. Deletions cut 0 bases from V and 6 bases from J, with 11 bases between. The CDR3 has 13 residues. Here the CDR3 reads CSVEDQGISEAFF. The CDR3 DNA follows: TGCAGCGTTGAAGACCAGGGGATCTCTGAAGCTTTCTTT.

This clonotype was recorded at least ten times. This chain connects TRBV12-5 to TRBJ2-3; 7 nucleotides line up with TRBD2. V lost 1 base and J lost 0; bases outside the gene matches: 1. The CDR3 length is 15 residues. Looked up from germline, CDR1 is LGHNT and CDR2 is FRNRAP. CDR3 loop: CASGLASGSTDTQYF. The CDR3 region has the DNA TGTGCTAGTGGTTTGGCTAGCGGAAGCACAGATACGCAGTATTTT.

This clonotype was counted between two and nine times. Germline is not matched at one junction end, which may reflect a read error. In DNA, the CDR3 is TGCAGCGTCCAAATCACTAATGAAAAACTATTTTTT. Protein sequence: CSVQITNEKLFF. V gene TRBV29-1 combines with J gene TRBJ1-4; D uncertain. Germline V gene sequence: CDR1 SQVTM, CDR2 ANQGSEA. The CDR3 has 12 residues. The variable domain in full, with the rest retrieved from reference TRBV29-1 and TRBJ1-4, is SAVISQKPSRDICQRGTSLTIQCQVDSQVTMMFWYRQQPGQSLTLIATANQGSEATYESGFVIDKFPISRPNLTFSTLTVSNMSPEDSSIYLCSVQITNEKLFFGSGTQLSVL.

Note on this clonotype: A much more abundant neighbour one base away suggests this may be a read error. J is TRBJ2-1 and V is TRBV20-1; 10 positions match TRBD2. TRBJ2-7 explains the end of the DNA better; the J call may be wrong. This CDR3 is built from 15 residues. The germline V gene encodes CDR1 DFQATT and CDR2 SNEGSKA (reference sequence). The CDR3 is CSAVGAGGGYNEQYF. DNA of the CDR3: TGCAGTGCAGTAGGAGCGGGAGGGGGATACAATGAGCAGTACTTC.

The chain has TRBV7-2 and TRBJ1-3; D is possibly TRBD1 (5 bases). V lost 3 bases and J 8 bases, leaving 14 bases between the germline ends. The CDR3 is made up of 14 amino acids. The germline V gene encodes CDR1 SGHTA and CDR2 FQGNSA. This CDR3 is CASSLGLRGDTIYF. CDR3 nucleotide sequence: TGTGCCAGCAGCTTGGGGTTGAGGGGAGACACCATATATTTT.

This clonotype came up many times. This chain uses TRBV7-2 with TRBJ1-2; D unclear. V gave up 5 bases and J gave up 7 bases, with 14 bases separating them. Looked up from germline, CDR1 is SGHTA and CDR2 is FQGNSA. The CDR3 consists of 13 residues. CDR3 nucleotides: TGTGCCAGCAGCCAGACACCTTTTGGTGGCTACACCTTC. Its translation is CASSQTPFGGYTF.

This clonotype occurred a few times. The CDR3 DNA reads as TGCGCCAGCAGTACACAGGGTTCCGGGGAGCTGTTTTTT. Its protein is CASSTQGSGELFF. V and J are TRBV5-1 and TRBJ2-2; D might be TRBD1 (6 bases). The germline CDR1 and CDR2 sequences are SGHRS and YFSETQ. The CDR3 runs 13 residues. V was clipped by 5 bases and J by 6 bases, with 11 bases between them.

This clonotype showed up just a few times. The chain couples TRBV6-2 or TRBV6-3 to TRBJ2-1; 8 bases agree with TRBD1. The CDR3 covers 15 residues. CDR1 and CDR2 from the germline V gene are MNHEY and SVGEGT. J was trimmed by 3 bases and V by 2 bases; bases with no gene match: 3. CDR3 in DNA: TGTGCCAGCAGTTACGCCGGGACAGGCTACAATGAGCAGTTCTTC. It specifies CASSYAGTGYNEQFF.

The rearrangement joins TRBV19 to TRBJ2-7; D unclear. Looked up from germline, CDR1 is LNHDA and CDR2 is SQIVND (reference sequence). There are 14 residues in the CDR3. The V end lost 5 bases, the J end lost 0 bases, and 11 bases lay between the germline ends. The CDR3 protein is CASSLLEGSYEQYF. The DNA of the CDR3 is TGTGCCAGTAGTCTGCTGGAAGGCTCCTACGAGCAGTACTTC.

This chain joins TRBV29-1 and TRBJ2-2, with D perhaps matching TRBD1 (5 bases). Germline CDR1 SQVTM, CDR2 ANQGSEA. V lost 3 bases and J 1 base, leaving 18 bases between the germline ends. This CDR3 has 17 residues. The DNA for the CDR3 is TGCAGCGTTGAGGAAGGCCACCAAAGGGGGAACACCGGGGAGCTGTTTTTT. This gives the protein CSVEEGHQRGNTGELFF.

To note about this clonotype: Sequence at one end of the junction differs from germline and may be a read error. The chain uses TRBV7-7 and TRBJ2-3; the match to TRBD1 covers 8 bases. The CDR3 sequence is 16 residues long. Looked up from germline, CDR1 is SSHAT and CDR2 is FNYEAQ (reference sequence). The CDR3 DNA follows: TGTGCTAGCAGCCTATCCCCGGGACAGGCGACAGATACGCAGTATTTT. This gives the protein CASSLSPGQATDTQYF.

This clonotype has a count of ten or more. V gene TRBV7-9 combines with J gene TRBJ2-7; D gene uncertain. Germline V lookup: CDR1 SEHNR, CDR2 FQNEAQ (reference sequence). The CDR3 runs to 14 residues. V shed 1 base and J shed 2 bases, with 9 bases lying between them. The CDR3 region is CASSLGRDTYEQYF. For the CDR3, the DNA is TGTGCCAGCAGCTTAGGACGCGACACCTACGAGCAGTACTTC. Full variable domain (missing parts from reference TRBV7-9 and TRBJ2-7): DTGVSQNPRHKITKRGQNVTFRCDPISEHNRLYWYRQTLGQGPEFLTYFQNEAQLEKSRLLSDRFSAERPKGSFSTLEIQRTEQGDSAMYLCASSLGRDTYEQYFGPGTRLTVT.

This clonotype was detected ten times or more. The CDR3: CASRPSERGSYEQYF. In DNA form, the CDR3 reads TGTGCCAGCAGACCATCCGAGCGGGGGTCCTACGAGCAGTACTTC. The V call is TRBV6-2 or TRBV6-3, the J call TRBJ2-7; 8 positions agree with TRBD2. Germline lookup yields CDR1 MNHEY and CDR2 SVGEGT. After removal of 6 bases from V and 1 base from J, the junction contained 8 bases not matched to a gene. The CDR3 extends over 15 amino acids.